Sequencing of this TCR beta chain was carried out in a study of cytomegalovirus exposure and HLA in healthy donors. Study-wide points: Reportedly, TCR beta sequences accurately predicted HLA-A and HLA-B alleles in most subjects. Earlier analysis found most TCR beta V segments productive about 90% or about 30% of the time.

With regard to this clone: Its antigen is still unknown.

This CDR3 region has 12 residues. V lost 5 bases and J lost 8, with 12 bases in between. Germline lookup yields CDR1 SEHNR and CDR2 FQNEAQ (reference sequence). Primers included in the PCR were 60 Vbeta and 13 Jbeta primers. Sequencing was performed with immunoSEQ multiplex PCR; in TCRdb, only in-frame clones are kept and a portion is missing. The sample carries 70,000 to 95,000 clones, about 83% recorded once. The clonotype comes from a woman under 30 in good health and CMV-seropositive. The chain is built from TRBV7-9 and TRBJ1-1; maybe TRBD1 (5 bases). Sequenced input: PBMCs. CDR3 region: CASSNVGGEAFF. The CDR3 nucleotides are TGTGCCAGCAGCAACGTGGGGGGGGAAGCTTTCTTT.